These 32 T cell receptor beta chains were all obtained from the same sample, sequenced in a study of shared clonotypes between healthy human individuals. The naive CD8 population came from CD45RO-negative cells selected for CCR7, without terminally differentiated effector memory CD45RA+ cells. Method: immunoSEQ multiplex PCR; TCRdb's copy keeps in-frame clones and lacks some. This table holds hundreds of thousands of clones, around 95% found once. The sample comprised naive CD8+ T cells sorted from blood. These receptors all stem from a woman aged 30 to 39 in good health.

The genes are TRBV5-6 and TRBJ2-7; D is uncertain. With 0 bases removed from V and 0 bases from J, the gap between germline ends came to 7 bases. This CDR3 has 14 residues. Germline loops: CDR1 SGHDT, CDR2 YYEEEE. CDR3 nucleotides: TGTGCCAGCAGCTTGGGGTCGAGCTCCTACGAGCAGTACTTC. This sequence encodes CASSLGSSSYEQYF.

The sample holds one count of this clone. The chain joins TRBV28 to TRBJ2-1; 7 positions agree with TRBD2. This CDR3 region has 12 residues. Germline V lookup: CDR1 MDHEN, CDR2 SYDVKM. J lost 15 bases, V lost 5 bases, and 10 bases had no gene match. The CDR3 reads CASSPRLAPGFF. The CDR3 nucleotides are TGTGCCAGCAGTCCCCGACTAGCCCCTGGGTTCTTC.

V usage is TRBV29-1 and J usage is TRBJ2-1; 8 bases match TRBD2. The CDR3 has 15 residues. V lost 3 bases and J lost 8; bases outside the gene matches: 12. The V gene's germline CDR1 is SQVTM and CDR2 ANQGSEA. The CDR3 sequence is CSVDSPLAGSHEQFF. Here the CDR3 DNA reads TGCAGCGTTGATTCCCCGCTAGCGGGTTCCCATGAGCAGTTCTTC.

The V call is TRBV27, the J call TRBJ2-2, with 7 bases matching TRBD2. V shed 1 base and J 1 base; nucleotides not matched to a gene: 3. CDR1 and CDR2 (germline): MNHEY, SMNVEV (reference sequence). The CDR3 is 16 residues long. The CDR3 here is CASSLYLAENTGELFF. The CDR3 DNA reads TGTGCCAGCAGTTTATACCTAGCGGAGAACACCGGGGAGCTGTTTTTT.

This rearrangement joins TRBV5-1 to TRBJ2-7; TRBD1 agrees at 7 bases. The germline gives CDR1 SGHRS, CDR2 YFSETQ. The trim removed 4 bases at V and 6 bases at J, leaving 4 bases unmatched. The CDR3 totals 12 residues. Written as DNA, the CDR3 is TGCGCCAGCAGCGTGACAGGGTCCGAGCAGTACTTC. It specifies CASSVTGSEQYF.

The chain joins TRBV7-6 to TRBJ1-5; D is uncertain. V gave up 1 base and J gave up 6 bases, with 19 bases separating them. CDR1 and CDR2 (germline): SGHVS, FNYEAQ. This CDR3 is 17 amino acids long. CDR3 DNA: TGTGCCAGCAGCTTAGGGTGGCGCCTCTGGGTCACTCAGCCCCAGCATTTT. It is translated as CASSLGWRLWVTQPQHF.

The chain recombines TRBV7-2 with TRBJ2-5, with 8 nucleotides matching TRBD2. The ends lost 6 bases at V and 4 bases at J; junction bases unmatched: 13. The CDR3 covers 16 residues. CDR1 and CDR2 (germline): SGHTA, FQGNSA. CDR3: CASSQGLLAEGETQYF. The CDR3 DNA reads TGTGCCAGCAGTCAAGGGTTACTAGCGGAGGGAGAGACCCAGTACTTC.

The rearrangement links TRBV9 to TRBJ2-1; D possibly corresponds to TRBD2 (6 bases). V lost 1 base and J 0 bases, leaving 11 bases between the germline ends. The CDR3 is 16 amino acids. Germline CDR1 SGDLS, CDR2 YYNGEE. The CDR3 bases are TGTGCCAGCAGCGTACCAGACGGGAGCTCCTACAATGAGCAGTTCTTC. The encoded protein is CASSVPDGSSYNEQFF.

J is TRBJ2-7 and V is TRBV7-9; 7 bases are shared with TRBD1. V lost 4 bases and J lost 5; bases outside the gene matches: 11. The CDR3 runs to 15 residues. In germline, CDR1 is SEHNR, CDR2 FQNEAQ (reference sequence). CDR3 sequence: CASSSNRGPGHEQYF. The DNA of the CDR3 is TGTGCCAGCAGCTCCAACAGGGGACCAGGGCACGAGCAGTACTTC.

V and J are TRBV7-2 and TRBJ1-5; D perhaps matches TRBD1 (5 bases). Between the trimmed V and J ends, which lost 1 base and 6 bases, there was a span of 10 bases. The CDR3 sequence is 14 residues long. Per the germline V gene, CDR1 is SGHTA and CDR2 is FQGNSA. The CDR3 nucleotides are TGTGCCAGCAGCTTAGATCAGGGAACTCAGCCCCAGCATTTT. It encodes CASSLDQGTQPQHF.

The chain carries TRBV5-6 and TRBJ1-1; D unclear. CDR1 is SGHDT and CDR2 is YYEEEE in the germline V gene. Trimming cost V 0 bases and J 4 bases, with 4 bases left between them. This CDR3 has 12 residues. In DNA form, the CDR3 reads TGTGCCAGCAGCTTGGTTAGCACTGAAGCTTTCTTT. This translates into CASSLVSTEAFF.

This clone was detected only once. V usage is TRBV29-1 and J usage is TRBJ2-7; tentatively, D is TRBD1 (6 bases). Germline V gene data show CDR1 as SQVTM and CDR2 as ANQGSEA. This CDR3 region has 14 residues. The V gene lost 4 bases and the J gene lost 4 bases, with 17 bases spanning the gap. CDR3 region: CSVVVRDQGYEQYF. The DNA of the CDR3 is TGCAGCGTTGTAGTACGCGATCAGGGGTACGAGCAGTACTTC.

This clone has only a few counts. The CDR3 is CASSSWTSGVYEQYF. In nucleotides, the CDR3 is TGTGCCAGCAGCTCCTGGACTAGCGGAGTCTACGAGCAGTACTTC. The chain joins TRBV11-2 to TRBJ2-7; TRBD2 matches at 10 bases. Germline V lookup: CDR1 SGHAT, CDR2 FQNNGV. This CDR3 has 15 amino acids. J was trimmed by 3 bases and V by 4 bases; bases with no gene match: 6.

The chain links TRBV15 to TRBJ2-1; either TRBD1 or TRBD2 may supply D (5 bases each). This CDR3 is 14 amino acids long. Germline V gene data show CDR1 as LNHNV and CDR2 as YYDKDF (reference sequence). V was pared by 5 bases and J by 5 bases, with 13 bases between. The CDR3 is CATSVRDEDNEQFF. CDR3 nucleotides: TGTGCCACCAGCGTCCGGGACGAAGACAATGAGCAGTTCTTC.

This clone was recorded once. J is TRBJ1-1 and V is TRBV11-2; unclear D gene. Trimming cost V 1 base and J 3 bases, with 12 bases left between them. CDR1 SGHAT and CDR2 FQNNGV come from the germline V gene. The CDR3 loop spans 15 amino acids. The chain's CDR3 is CASSLVRNTDTEAFF. Written as DNA, the CDR3 is TGTGCCAGCAGCTTAGTTCGGAACACCGACACTGAAGCTTTCTTT. The whole variable domain, filled in from reference TRBV11-2 and TRBJ1-1, reads EAGVAQSPRYKIIEKRQSVAFWCNPISGHATLYWYQQILGQGPKLLIQFQNNGVVDDSQLPKDRFSAERLKGVDSTLKIQPAKLEDSAVYLCASSLVRNTDTEAFFGQGTRLTVV.

The V and J genes are TRBV7-9 and TRBJ2-1; the D gene is possibly TRBD2 (6 bases). Trimming stripped 0 bases from V and 4 bases from J, with 13 bases between. CDR1 SEHNR and CDR2 FQNEAQ come from the germline V gene (reference sequence). The CDR3 is 16 amino acids. CDR3 nucleotide sequence: TGTGCCAGCAGCTTAGCGCTGGGGGGAGAGTACAATGAGCAGTTCTTC. Its translation: CASSLALGGEYNEQFF.

This clone has just one count. This rearrangement joins TRBV5-1 to TRBJ2-7, with TRBD1 matching over 8 bases. Germline lookup yields CDR1 SGHRS and CDR2 YFSETQ. The V gene end was trimmed by 3 bases and the J gene end by 0 bases; junction bases not matched to a gene: 8. The CDR3 loop spans 16 amino acids. This CDR3 reads CASSWDRRGSSYEQYF. CDR3 nucleotides: TGCGCCAGCAGCTGGGACAGGAGAGGATCCTCCTACGAGCAGTACTTC.

This clone appeared a few times. Different DNA sequences within this sample yield the same CDR3. The J gene is TRBJ2-7, the V gene TRBV27; 8 bases are shared with TRBD2. V shed 3 bases and J 2 bases; nucleotides not matched to a gene: 0. The CDR3 runs 13 residues. CDR1 is MNHEY, CDR2 SMNVEV, per germline (reference sequence). CDR3: CASSLGLAYEQYF. The CDR3 DNA reads TGTGCCAGCAGTTTGGGACTAGCCTACGAGCAGTACTTC.

This rearrangement joins TRBV7-6 to TRBJ2-2, with 10 bases that match TRBD1. The CDR3 extends over 17 amino acids. Germline lookup yields CDR1 SGHVS and CDR2 FNYEAQ. V dropped 3 bases and J dropped 7; count of bases not matched to a gene: 11. The CDR3 loop is CASSLLAPGTGDGELFF. CDR3 nucleotides: TGTGCCAGCAGCTTGTTGGCTCCCGGGACAGGGGACGGGGAGCTGTTTTTT.

The chain recombines TRBV6-1 with TRBJ2-7; no firm D call. Germline CDR1 is MNHNS and CDR2 is SASEGT. Trimming pared 5 bases from V and 4 bases from J, leaving 9 bases between. The CDR3 is made up of 12 amino acids. CDR3 sequence: CASSHSYYEQYF. For the CDR3, the DNA is TGTGCCAGCAGTCATTCCTATTACGAGCAGTACTTC.

The chain recombines TRBV27 with TRBJ2-5; D is ambiguous. Trimming pared 8 bases from V and 3 bases from J, leaving 19 bases between. Germline CDR1 MNHEY, CDR2 SMNVEV (reference sequence). This CDR3 has 15 amino acids. The CDR3, as DNA: TGTGCCAGCGCGTTTGGGTCGGCGACAAAAGAGACCCAGTACTTC. The encoded protein is CASAFGSATKETQYF.

This sequence joins TRBV5-1 and TRBJ1-2; 9 bases are a match to TRBD1. Germline values: CDR1 SGHRS, CDR2 YFSETQ. This CDR3 has 15 residues. V trimming: 1 base; J trimming: 8 bases; junction bases outside the gene matches: 9. In nucleotides, the CDR3 is TGCGCCAGCAGCTTGTTAAGGGACAGGGTTAAAGGCTACACCTTC. As protein: CASSLLRDRVKGYTF. Based on the CDR3 plus reference TRBV5-1 and TRBJ1-2, the full variable domain is KAGVTQTPRYLIKTRGQQVTLSCSPISGHRSVSWYQQTPGQGLQFLFEYFSETQRNKGNFPGRFSGRQFSNSRSEMNVSTLELGDSALYLCASSLLRDRVKGYTFGSGTRLTVV.

CDR3 nucleotides: TGCACCAGCAGTCCGGTGACTAGCGGGAGCGATGAGACCCAGTACTTC. Its protein product is CTSSPVTSGSDETQYF. The genes are TRBV1 and TRBJ2-5; the table's D call, TRBD2, has no DNA check behind it. TRBV1 has pseudogene status. This CDR3 has 16 residues.

The chain employs TRBV9 and TRBJ2-2; 7 nucleotides match TRBD1. Trimming removed 0 bases from V and 4 bases from J; junction bases left unmatched: 3. The CDR3 is 15 residues long. Germline lookup yields CDR1 SGDLS and CDR2 YYNGEE. This CDR3 is CASSVGGQLTGELFF. In nucleotides, the CDR3 is TGTGCCAGCAGCGTAGGGGGACAGCTCACCGGGGAGCTGTTTTTT. Based on the CDR3 plus reference TRBV9 and TRBJ2-2, the full variable domain is DSGVTQTPKHLITATGQRVTLRCSPRSGDLSVYWYQQSLDQGLQFLIQYYNGEERAKGNILERFSAQQFPDLHSELNLSSLELGDSALYFCASSVGGQLTGELFFGEGSRLTVL.

V gene TRBV5-1 combines with J gene TRBJ2-7; the match to TRBD1 covers 8 bases. Germline assignment: CDR1 SGHRS and CDR2 YFSETQ. V lost 4 bases, J lost 1 base, and 7 bases stayed unmatched. The CDR3 consists of 15 residues. The DNA of the CDR3 is TGCGCCAGCAGCCCACCGGGACAGGAGTCCTACGAGCAGTACTTC. The encoded protein is CASSPPGQESYEQYF.

The J gene is TRBJ1-4, the V gene TRBV6-1; D unclear. V lost 4 bases and J 0 bases, leaving 12 bases between the germline ends. The CDR3 is 16 residues long. CDR1 and CDR2 from the germline V gene are MNHNS and SASEGT. The CDR3 DNA sequence: TGTGCCAGCAGTGTTGTGGACCTTGCAACTAATGAAAAACTGTTTTTT. Residues: CASSVVDLATNEKLFF.

V and J are TRBV27 and TRBJ1-5; maybe TRBD1 (6 bases). V was pared by 3 bases and J by 4 bases, with 13 bases between. The V gene's germline CDR1 is MNHEY and CDR2 SMNVEV (reference sequence). The CDR3 spans 15 residues. The CDR3 nucleotides are TGTGCCAGCAGTTTCCTCGAACAGGGTAATCAGCCCCAGCATTTT. Protein sequence: CASSFLEQGNQPQHF.

This clone was detected once. V and J are TRBV19 and TRBJ1-2, with D possibly matching TRBD1 (5 bases). Trimming removed 8 bases at V and 7 bases at J, with 14 bases between. Germline V lookup: CDR1 LNHDA, CDR2 SQIVND (reference sequence). This CDR3 has 12 residues. CDR3 residues: CASYYGQGGYTF. CDR3 in DNA: TGTGCCAGTTATTATGGGCAGGGTGGCTACACCTTC.

In its sample, this clone was seen once. The chain is built from TRBV27 and TRBJ1-5, with D unresolved. Trimming left V 5 bases short and J 0 bases short, with 8 bases between. CDR1 and CDR2 from the germline V gene are MNHEY and SMNVEV (reference sequence). The CDR3 covers 14 residues. CDR3 DNA: TGTGCCAGCAGTCACAAGCTTAGCAATCAGCCCCAGCATTTT. Its translation is CASSHKLSNQPQHF.

This clone turned up a few times. V gene TRBV27 combines with J gene TRBJ2-7, with D perhaps TRBD1 (6 bases). V dropped 7 bases and J dropped 5 bases, with 12 bases sitting between them. This CDR3 region has 12 residues. CDR1 and CDR2 (germline): MNHEY, SMNVEV (reference sequence). This chain's CDR3 is CASTTGANEQYF. The CDR3 DNA follows: TGTGCCAGCACGACAGGCGCCAACGAGCAGTACTTC.

This clone was found once. The chain couples TRBV28 to TRBJ2-7; D possibly corresponds to TRBD2 (5 bases). The CDR3 covers 17 residues. CDR1 MDHEN and CDR2 SYDVKM come from the germline V gene. Between the trimmed V and J ends, which lost 3 bases and 7 bases, there was a span of 25 bases. The DNA of the CDR3 is TGTGCCAGCAGTTTCGAGGGCGTTCACTCCCCCTATTCTGAGCAGTACTTC. Its translation is CASSFEGVHSPYSEQYF.

The chain links TRBV7-9 to TRBJ1-6; D is undetermined. The germline CDR1 and CDR2 sequences are SEHNR and FQNEAQ (reference sequence). Trimming shortened V by 8 bases and J by 4 bases, and 9 bases separated the two germline ends. There are 13 residues in the CDR3. DNA of the CDR3: TGTGCCAGCTCCGGACCTTATAATTCACCCCTCCACTTT. As protein: CASSGPYNSPLHF.